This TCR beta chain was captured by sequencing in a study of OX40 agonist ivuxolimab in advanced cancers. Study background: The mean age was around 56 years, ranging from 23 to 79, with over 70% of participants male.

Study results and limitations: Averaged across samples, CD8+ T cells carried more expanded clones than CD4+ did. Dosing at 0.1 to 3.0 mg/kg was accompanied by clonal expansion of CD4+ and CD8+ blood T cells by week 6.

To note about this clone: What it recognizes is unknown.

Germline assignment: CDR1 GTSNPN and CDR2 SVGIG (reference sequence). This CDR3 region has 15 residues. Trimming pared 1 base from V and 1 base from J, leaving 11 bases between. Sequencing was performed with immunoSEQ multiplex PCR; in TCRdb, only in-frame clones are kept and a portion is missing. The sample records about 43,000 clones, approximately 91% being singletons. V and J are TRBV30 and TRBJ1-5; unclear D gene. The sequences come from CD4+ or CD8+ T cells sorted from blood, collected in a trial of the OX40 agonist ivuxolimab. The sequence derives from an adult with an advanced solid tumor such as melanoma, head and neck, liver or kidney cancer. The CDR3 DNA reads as TGTGCCTGGAGTGCAGGAGTGATGAGCAATCAGCCCCAGCATTTT. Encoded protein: CAWSAGVMSNQPQHF.